The entry that follows covers one T cell receptor (beta chain) sequence. Its specificity is not known. This sample is part of a study of CXCR3-negative and CXCR3-positive naive CD8 T cells. Notes on the study in general: Hydrophobicity of TRB CDR3s was greater in CXCR3-positive naive cells than in CXCR3-negative naive cells. Within a donor, both naive subsets shared TRBV-TRBJ usage, unlike memory cells.

Preparation of TRB cDNA libraries relied on 5' RACE carrying UMI labels. From the 5' RACE reads, TCRdb lists one entry per CDR3 protein and no DNA. Its table lists some 54,000 distinct CDR3 sequences. This CDR3 region has 13 residues. Per germline, CDR1 ENHRY and CDR2 SYGVKD. Material for sequencing was naive CXCR3+ CD8+ T cells from blood. The subset here: CD45RO-CCR7+CD27+CD95- naive CD8+ T cells expressing CXCR3 (TNR3+). The chain carries TRBV10-3 and TRBJ2-5. This TCR came from a human donor in good health. Some clones in this sample may be carry-over from other donors' samples. CDR3: CAITEQPQETQYF.